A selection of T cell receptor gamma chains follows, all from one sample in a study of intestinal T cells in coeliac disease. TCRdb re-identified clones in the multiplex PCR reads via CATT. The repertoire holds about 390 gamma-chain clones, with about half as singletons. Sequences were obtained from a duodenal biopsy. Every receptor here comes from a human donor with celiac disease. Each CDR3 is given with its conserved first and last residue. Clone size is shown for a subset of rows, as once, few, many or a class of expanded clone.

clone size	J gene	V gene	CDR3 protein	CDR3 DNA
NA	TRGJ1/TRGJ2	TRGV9	CALVGGARGLNYYKKLF	TGTGCCTTGGTGGGAGGTGCAAGGGGGCTGAATTATTATAAGAAACTCTTT
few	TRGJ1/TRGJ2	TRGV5	CATWDRPGIIKKLF	TGTGCCACCTGGGACAGGCCGGGTATTATAAAGAAACTCTTT
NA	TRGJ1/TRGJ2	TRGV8	CAPGIGPLNYYKKLF	TGTGCACCTGGGATAGGCCCGCTCAATTATTATAAGAAACTCTTT
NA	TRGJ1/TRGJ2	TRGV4	CAPGMREFYYKKLF	TGTGCACCTGGGATGCGCGAATTTTATTATAAGAAACTCTTT
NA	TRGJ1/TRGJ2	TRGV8	CATWDGHYKKLF	TGTGCCACCTGGGACGGCCATTATAAGAAACTCTTT
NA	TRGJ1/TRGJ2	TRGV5	CATWDRRSGCYKKLF	TGTGCCACCTGGGACAGACGGTCCGGGTGTTATAAGAAACTCTTT
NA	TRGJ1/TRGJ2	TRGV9	CALWGSYYKKLF	TGTGCCTTGTGGGGGTCCTATTATAAGAAACTCTTT
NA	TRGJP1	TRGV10	CAAWDCGWFKIF	TGTGCTGCGTGGGATTGTGGTTGGTTCAAGATATTT
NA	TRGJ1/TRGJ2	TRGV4	CAHLGNYYKKLF	TGTGCCCACCTGGGCAATTATTATAAGAAACTCTTT
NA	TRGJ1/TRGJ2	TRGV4	CAHLGDWKKLF	TGTGCCCACCTGGGAGATTGGAAGAAACTCTTT
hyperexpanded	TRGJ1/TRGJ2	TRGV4	CATPYKKLF	TGTGCCACCCCGTATAAGAAACTCTTT
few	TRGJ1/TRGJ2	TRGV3	CATWDRRDIRKLF	TGTGCCACCTGGGACAGGCGGGATATAAGAAAACTCTTT
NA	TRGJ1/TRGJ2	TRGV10	CAAWEINYYKKLF	TGTGCTGCGTGGGAAATTAATTATTATAAGAAACTCTTT
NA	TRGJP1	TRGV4	CATWITGYTTGWFKIF	TGTGCCACCTGGATAACGGGGTATACCACTGGTTGGTTCAAGATATTT
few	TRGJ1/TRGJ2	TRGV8	CAPPTLISYKKLF	TGTGCCCCCCCGACTCTGATCTCGTATAAGAAACTCTTT
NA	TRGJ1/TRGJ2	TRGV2	CAPGTGQNYYKKLF	TGTGCACCTGGGACGGGCCAGAATTATTATAAGAAACTCTTT
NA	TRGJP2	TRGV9	CACGRWNSSDWIKTF	TGTGCTTGTGGGAGGTGGAATAGTAGTGATTGGATCAAGACGTTT
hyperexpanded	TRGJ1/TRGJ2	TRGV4	CATWDNYYKKLF	TGTGCCACCTGGGATAATTATTATAAGAAACTCTTT
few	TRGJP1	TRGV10	CAAWDPETTGWFKIF	TGTGCTGCGTGGGACCCGGAGACCACTGGTTGGTTCAAGATATTT
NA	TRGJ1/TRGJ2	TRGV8	CAPRDGHYYKKLF	TGTGCACCACGGGACGGCCATTATTATAAGAAACTCTTT
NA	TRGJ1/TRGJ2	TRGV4	CATWPTPYYKKLF	TGTGCCACCTGGCCGACCCCTTATTATAAGAAACTCTTT
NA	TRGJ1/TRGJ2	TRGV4	CATWDERASHKKLF	TGTGCCACCTGGGATGAAAGAGCGAGTCATAAGAAACTCTTT
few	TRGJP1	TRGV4	CAHLLRGRTTGWFKIF	TGTGCCCACCTGCTAAGAGGGAGAACCACTGGTTGGTTCAAGATATTT
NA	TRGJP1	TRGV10	CAAWEPTGWFKIF	TGTGCTGCGTGGGAACCCACTGGTTGGTTCAAGATATTT
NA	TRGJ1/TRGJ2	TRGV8	CATWIGPLNYYKKLF	TGTGCCACCTGGATAGGCCCGCTCAATTATTATAAGAAACTCTTT
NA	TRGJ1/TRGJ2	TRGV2	CAPGRDYKKLF	TGTGCACCTGGGAGGGATTATAAGAAACTCTTT
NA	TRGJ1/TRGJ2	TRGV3	CATWAGKEKLF	TGTGCCACCTGGGCAGGCAAGGAGAAACTCTTT
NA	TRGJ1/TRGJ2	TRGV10	CAAWDYPYYKKLF	TGTGCTGCGTGGGATTACCCTTATTATAAGAAACTCTTT
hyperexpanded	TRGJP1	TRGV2	CATWATGWFKIF	TGTGCCACCTGGGCCACTGGTTGGTTCAAGATATTT
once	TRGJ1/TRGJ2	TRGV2	CATWDFRCYYKKLF	TGTGCCACCTGGGACTTCCGGTGTTATTATAAGAAACTCTTT
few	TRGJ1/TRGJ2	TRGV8	CATWEKKEDYYKKLF	TGTGCCACCTGGGAAAAAAAGGAGGATTATTATAAGAAACTCTTT
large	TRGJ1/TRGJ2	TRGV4	CATWDANYKKLF	TGTGCCACCTGGGATGCAAATTATAAGAAACTCTTT
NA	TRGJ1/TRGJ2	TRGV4	CAPGMGGGNVF	TGTGCACCTGGGATGGGCGGGGGAAACGTCTTT
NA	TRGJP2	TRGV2	CATWDGLVIWIKTF	TGTGCCACCTGGGACGGACTAGTGATTTGGATCAAGACGTTT
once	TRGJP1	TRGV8	CATLGDTGWFKIF	TGTGCCACCCTGGGGGACACTGGTTGGTTCAAGATATTT
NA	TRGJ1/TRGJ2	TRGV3	CATWDRRELF	TGTGCCACCTGGGACAGGAGGGAACTCTTT
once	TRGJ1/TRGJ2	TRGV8	CAPRLSISYKKLF	TGTGCCCCCCGACTCTCGATTTCGTATAAGAAACTCTTT